The present entry profiles one T cell receptor beta chain with its context. The sample is drawn from a study of early stage breast cancer tumors. The method was immunoSEQ multiplex PCR; TCRdb's version includes in-frame clones alone and lacks a portion of them. Of approximately 1,600 clones in the sample, roughly 83% were seen once. V lost 5 bases and J lost 5; bases outside the gene matches: 11. CDR1 and CDR2 (germline): SGHAT, FQNNGV. CDR3 length: 16 amino acids. The gene calls are TRBV11-2 and TRBJ2-5; 10 bases fit TRBD2. The sample taken for sequencing was normal breast tissue next to the tumor. This receptor was identified in an older person with breast cancer. The CDR3 region has the DNA TGTGCCAGCAGCCGCCATGCGGCTAGCGGGGGTGAGACCCAGTACTTC. Amino acid sequence: CASSRHAASGGETQYF.